The TCR beta chain described here comes from a study of radiotherapy plus CTLA-4 blockade in lung cancer. The overall study: Of the patients, around 17% showed objective responses and about 29% attained disease control.

V was trimmed by 0 bases and J by 10 bases, leaving 20 bases between them. The CDR3 has 16 amino acids. Germline values: CDR1 SGDLS, CDR2 YYNGEE. Generated by immunoSEQ multiplex PCR, the TCRdb table keeps only in-frame clones and is missing some. The sample contains 100,000 or so clones, approximately 80% of which appear only once. The sequence was collected from a human donor with non-small cell lung cancer that progressed on radiotherapy plus ipilimumab. Sequenced material: peripheral blood, taken from a patient treated with radiotherapy plus ipilimumab. V usage is TRBV9 and J usage is TRBJ2-1; D not resolved. In DNA, the CDR3 is TGTGCCAGCAGCGTAGCTACGGACCTCTCCTCCTCGGAGCAGTTCTTC. Amino acid sequence: CASSVATDLSSSEQFF.